This is a list of T cell receptor beta chains from one sample in a study of T cells expressing NK-cell markers. Reanalyzing the 5' RACE reads, TCRdb keeps one entry per CDR3 protein, without DNA. This listing includes 350,000 to 500,000 distinct CDR3 sequences. The sample taken for sequencing was blood T cells: a sorted CD56 or NKG2C T cell subset, CD4+ or CD8+ T cells, or bulk PBMC T cells (not recorded which). Receptors originate from a woman aged 18 to 69 in good health. Both conserved end residues are part of each CDR3.

j_call	v_call	cdr3_aa
TRBJ2-1	TRBV5-4	CASSPPGSYEQFF
TRBJ1-5	TRBV10-3	CAISGVDQPQHF
TRBJ2-1	TRBV19	CASLVKLEGEQFF
TRBJ1-1	TRBV10-3	CAINGQGGAEAFF
TRBJ1-1	TRBV9	CASSSDRVEAFF
TRBJ2-5	TRBV7-3	CASSLGVAVQETQYF
TRBJ2-1	TRBV20-1	CSARGQGTYNEQFF
TRBJ2-4	TRBV28	CASTPFPRDAKNIQYF
TRBJ1-2	TRBV20-1	CSARGASNYGYTF
TRBJ2-4	TRBV15	CATSATGVAKNIQYF
TRBJ2-5	TRBV11-2	CASSVTGTSGLRTQYF
TRBJ1-5	TRBV6-5	CASSYWDRGRSNQPQHF
TRBJ2-7	TRBV7-9	CASSLYGAYEQYF
TRBJ2-3	TRBV12-3/TRBV12-4	CASSPREGSTDTQYF
TRBJ2-1	TRBV6-2/TRBV6-3	CASSWGLGNEQFF